This T cell receptor (beta chain) was obtained from a study of cytomegalovirus exposure and HLA in healthy donors. Study-wide context: Across around 400 genotyped donors, about 80% landed in the Caucasian-associated ancestry cluster.

Germline V gene lookup returns CDR1 LNHDA and CDR2 SQIVND (reference sequence). The CDR3 loop spans 15 amino acids. V shed 4 bases and J 1 base; nucleotides not matched to a gene: 4. This clone was observed once. Different DNA sequences within this sample yield the same CDR3. Vbeta (60) and Jbeta (13) primers were used in the PCR. Sequencing used immunoSEQ multiplex PCR; TCRdb keeps in-frame clones, though not all of them. The table shows 150,000 to 200,000 clones, with around 79% occurring only once. This sequence joins TRBV19 and TRBJ1-2; the match to TRBD1 covers 9 bases. The sample comprised PBMCs. This TCR came from a woman aged 45-60 years in good health and CMV-seronegative. In DNA, the CDR3 is TGTGCCAGTAGTACCGGGACAGGGAGTAACTATGGCTACACCTTC. Amino acid sequence: CASSTGTGSNYGYTF.